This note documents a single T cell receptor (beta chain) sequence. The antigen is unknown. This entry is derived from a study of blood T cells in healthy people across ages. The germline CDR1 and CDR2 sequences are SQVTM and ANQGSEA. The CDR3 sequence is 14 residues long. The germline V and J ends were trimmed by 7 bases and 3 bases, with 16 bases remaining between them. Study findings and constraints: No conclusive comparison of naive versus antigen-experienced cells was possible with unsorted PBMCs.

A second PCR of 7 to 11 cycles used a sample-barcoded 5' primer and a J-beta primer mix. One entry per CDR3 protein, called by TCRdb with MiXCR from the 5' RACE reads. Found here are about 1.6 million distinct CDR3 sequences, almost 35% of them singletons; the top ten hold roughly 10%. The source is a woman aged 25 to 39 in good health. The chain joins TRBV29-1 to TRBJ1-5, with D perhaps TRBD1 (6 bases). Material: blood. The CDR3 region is CSADQDSHNQPQHF. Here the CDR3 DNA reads TGCAGCGCCGATCAGGACAGTCACAATCAGCCCCAGCATTTT.